This TCR beta chain stems from a study of T cell responses to AZD1222 COVID-19 vaccine (TCRdb year 2021). Study-level background: AZD1222 recipients whose second dose came at about 4 weeks and those whose second dose came at about 12 weeks were combined into one group, since spike-specific TCR depth and breadth did not differ between the two schedules. TCR sequencing was performed for 230 to 250 trial participants, of whom about 210 were given two doses of AZD1222 and some 26 were given two doses of MenACWY control vaccine. Trial participants were enrolled by age into subgroups of 18-55, 56-69 and 70-plus years, and roughly 150, 30 and 60 TCR-sequenced participants, respectively, were included in these subgroups.

The time point label, as the study defines it: baseline before first vaccination. The vaccinee samples were drawn from two UK trials, COV001 and COV002, one of which was a single-blind randomized controlled phase 2/3 trial testing AZD1222 (ChAdOx1 nCoV-19) in healthy adults. For TCRbeta chain sequencing, PBMC samples were collected from trial participants at day 0 and at day 28 after the second dose. The CDR3 covers 13 residues, taking in both the cysteine and the phenylalanine. The kept DNA is CDR3 alone, 39 bases in frame from the first base. V is shortened by 7 bases, J by 5 bases, and the region joining them spans 15 bases. CDR1 SGHRS and CDR2 YFSETQ were looked up in the germline V gene. Concerning this clone itself: The target of this receptor is not known. Base qualities are not at hand, and no much larger clone is one base apart.

What the authors observed across the whole study: In the small 56-69-year group, the increase in depth fell short of significance, most likely because of low power. Most participants were white British and females outnumbered males, and the authors suggested that clonal diversity may have been underestimated. A significant rise in spike-specific TCR breadth and depth was observed after two AZD1222 doses relative to day 0 and relative to MenACWY recipients. Because no day 14 peak-response samples were available, the repertoires could be characterized only after the peak T cell response. The whole spike protein was spanned by vaccine-associated CD4 TCRs, and dominant responses were seen in regions 160-218 and 743-854. Conclusions about previously exposed vaccinees are limited because only a handful of AZD1222 recipients were SARS-CoV-2 seropositive at baseline. Reportedly, close to half of the unique spike-specific TCRs recognized epitopes lying outside the regions that are mutated in the B.1.351 and B.1.1.7 variants.

The CDR3 regions of human TCRbeta chains were analyzed by immunosequencing. Per the authors' processing: TCRs in the repertoires were matched against a reference library of SARS-CoV-2-specific TCRs that had been generated with the MIRA antigen-specificity platform. Breadth was defined as the fraction of unique TCRs that were SARS-CoV-2-associated, and depth was defined as the fraction of total T cells that were SARS-CoV-2-associated. Each spike-specific TCR was assigned to its reactive spike region and to a CD4 or CD8 class using the MIRA data. Log10-transformed breadth and depth values were compared by one-way ANOVA with Sidak's multiple comparisons tests. TCRdb took over this immuneACCESS table, retaining in-frame rearrangements with V and J assigned. Such tables are incomplete; in checked studies, under half of the missing clones stem from an unresolved V gene, and the remainder is unexplained. Clone size and V and J calls were adopted from that table, with D and trimming inferred from the DNA. This sample lists just over 70,000 clones; around 85% were detected once. The ten biggest clones cover approximately 20% of the sample.

This sequence originates from an adult in good health. Material: peripheral blood, obtained on day 0 of AZD1222 vaccination. The V gene is TRBV5-1 and the J gene is TRBJ1-1; TRBD1 is perhaps the D gene, given 5 matching bases. The nucleotide sequence is TGCGCCAGCCGACCCGGGACTACTACTGAAGCTTTCTTT. Translation gives CASRPGTTTEAFF. Supplemented by the reference TRBV5-1 and TRBJ1-1 proteins around the CDR3, the complete variable domain is KAGVTQTPRYLIKTRGQQVTLSCSPISGHRSVSWYQQTPGQGLQFLFEYFSETQRNKGNFPGRFSGRQFSNSRSEMNVSTLELGDSALYLCASRPGTTTEAFFGQGTRLTVV.